This TCR beta chain was obtained from a study of blood T cells in healthy people across ages. Notes on this clonotype: The antigen is not known.

A second PCR of 7 to 11 cycles used a sample-barcoded 5' primer and a J-beta primer mix. Every cDNA was tagged by a template-switch adaptor with 12 random nucleotides. TCRdb redid the calling of the 5' RACE reads with MiXCR, one entry per CDR3 protein. The repertoire consists of fewer than 2 million distinct CDR3 sequences, with about 39% occurring once and the leading ten covering 20% to 25%. Total RNA amounts of at least 5.5 micrograms were extracted per sample. This CDR3 is 12 amino acids long. The V gene's germline CDR1 is KGHDR and CDR2 SFDVKD. Deletions cut 4 bases from V and 6 bases from J, with 8 bases between. Study-wide points: Investigators treated diversity estimates from one million T cells as underestimates. Unsorted PBMCs prevented conclusive naive versus antigen-experienced comparison.

This chain links TRBV24-1 with TRBJ1-2; D not resolved. The sample taken for sequencing was blood. The source of this sequence is a human donor in good health. The CDR3 reads CATSDHTDGYTF. CDR3 nucleotides: TGTGCCACCAGTGACCACACCGATGGCTACACCTTC.